This TCR beta chain was recorded in a study of T cell responses to AZD1222 COVID-19 vaccine. Overall study results and limits: Nearly half of the spike-specific TCRs reportedly recognize variant regions that carry no mutations.

Trimming cost V 5 bases and J 2 bases, with 13 bases left between them. This CDR3 has 15 residues. The germline V gene has CDR1 SNHLY and CDR2 FYNNEI. In its sample, this clone is medium-sized. The antigen is not known. Profiled with immunoSEQ multiplex PCR; TCRdb holds only in-frame clones, not every one. The sample contains over 25,000 clones, just under 80% of which appear only once. V usage is TRBV2 and J usage is TRBJ1-3; D is ambiguous. The material was peripheral blood, obtained on day 0 of AZD1222 vaccination. The TCR sequence derives from an adult in good health. For the CDR3, the DNA is TGTGCCAGCAGTTCCTCGGCTGGGGCTGGAAACACCATATATTTT. It encodes CASSSSAGAGNTIYF.